The rows below give T cell receptor beta chains drawn from one sample of a study of blood T cell repertoires in COVID-19. Assay: immunoSEQ multiplex PCR; the TCRdb copy retains only in-frame clones and omits some. Here the sample spans approximately 250,000 clones, around 78% being singletons. Sequenced material: peripheral blood. The source of these receptors is a man aged 55-75 years who had recovered from COVID-19. CDR3s include the opening cysteine and the closing phenylalanine or tryptophan. Fields, in order: V gene, clone size, D gene, J gene, CDR3 protein, CDR3 DNA. A D gene is named only where the DNA matches it firmly. Expanded clones get a size class; other rows say once, few or many, or leave the size out.

TRBV5-6,few,-,TRBJ1-2,CASSLDRAFYGYTF,TGTGCCAGCAGCTTGGACAGGGCTTTCTATGGCTACACCTTC
TRBV5-1,-,TRBD2,TRBJ2-5,CASSRLAGTQYF,TGCGCCAGCAGTCGACTAGCCGGGACCCAGTACTTC
TRBV5-1,-,TRBD1,TRBJ1-2,CASSLGGQKYGYTF,TGCGCCAGCAGCTTGGGGGGACAGAAATATGGCTACACCTTC
TRBV4-1,-,-,TRBJ2-7,CASSLADEQYF,TGCGCCAGCAGCCTAGCAGACGAGCAGTACTTC
TRBV18,few,-,TRBJ2-7,CASSPNFRPRNTAAINYEQYF,TGTGCCAGCTCACCAAACTTCCGGCCGCGAAATACAGCGGCCATAAACTACGAGCAGTACTTC
TRBV11-2,-,TRBD1,TRBJ1-4,CASSPTGGTSEKLFF,TGTGCCAGCAGCCCCACAGGGGGCACTTCGGAAAAACTGTTTTTT
TRBV28,once,TRBD1,TRBJ2-1,CASSLRGRNEQFF,TGTGCCAGCAGCCTCAGGGGGCGGAATGAGCAGTTCTTC
TRBV25-1,few,-,TRBJ2-5,CASSALNPRIRIQETQYF,TGTGCCAGCAGTGCCCTTAACCCCCGGATCAGGATCCAAGAGACCCAGTACTTC
TRBV2,-,-,TRBJ2-1,CASSEGYQGNEQFF,TGTGCCAGCAGTGAAGGGTACCAGGGGAATGAGCAGTTCTTC
TRBV6-6,-,-,TRBJ2-7,CASMQGRLHHFGQYF,TGTGCCAGCATGCAGGGGCGACTACACCACTTCGGGCAGTACTTC
TRBV3-1/TRBV3-2,-,TRBD1,TRBJ2-5,CASSQSLGTGKRETQYF,TGTGCCAGCAGCCAAAGTTTAGGGACAGGGAAAAGAGAGACCCAGTACTTC
TRBV19,once,TRBD1,TRBJ1-5,CASSIRDRGRNQPQHF,TGTGCCAGTAGTATAAGGGACAGGGGCCGCAATCAGCCCCAGCATTTT
TRBV15,-,-,TRBJ2-1,CATSRVGSSYNEQFF,TGTGCCACCAGCAGAGTCGGGAGCTCCTACAATGAGCAGTTCTTC
TRBV28,-,TRBD1,TRBJ1-4,CASSRGQGFTEKLFF,TGTGCCAGCAGCCGGGGACAGGGTTTCACTGAAAAACTGTTTTTT
TRBV19,once,-,TRBJ1-5,CASRTGGNNQPQHF,TGTGCCAGTAGGACCGGGGGGAATAATCAGCCCCAGCATTTT
TRBV5-6,-,-,TRBJ1-5,CASSLHNQPQHF,TGTGCCAGCAGCTTGCATAATCAGCCCCAGCATTTT
TRBV6-1,-,TRBD1,TRBJ1-2,CASRTGDYGYTF,TGTGCCAGCAGAACAGGGGACTATGGCTACACCTTC
TRBV18,-,-,TRBJ2-4,CASSRTGVRENIQYF,TGTGCCAGCTCACGGACGGGGGTTCGGGAAAACATTCAGTACTTC
TRBV4-2,-,-,TRBJ1-1,CASSQDPSRDTEAFF,TGTGCCAGCAGCCAAGATCCTTCGCGAGACACTGAAGCTTTCTTT
TRBV9,-,TRBD2,TRBJ2-2,CASSATSGVSGELFF,TGTGCCAGCAGCGCGACTAGCGGGGTATCCGGGGAGCTGTTTTTT
TRBV18,-,TRBD1,TRBJ1-2,CASSHELPGQGNGYTF,TGTGCCAGCTCACATGAACTGCCGGGACAGGGGAATGGCTACACCTTC
TRBV5-6,-,-,TRBJ1-5,CASSLMGGQPQHF,TGTGCCAGCAGCTTGATGGGGGGTCAGCCCCAGCATTTT
TRBV21-1,-,-,TRBJ2-1,CASGAGGTDNEQFF,TGTGCCAGCGGGGCGGGAGGGACGGACAATGAGCAGTTCTTC
TRBV6-5,-,-,TRBJ2-3,CASSPRTDTDTQYF,TGTGCCAGCAGTCCGCGGACAGACACAGATACGCAGTATTTT
TRBV5-4,-,TRBD1,TRBJ1-4,CASSLGQQAKVQLMKRLFF,TGTGCCAGCAGTTTGGGACAGCAGGCTAAAGTGCAACTAATGAAAAGACTGTTTTTT
TRBV5-1,many,-,TRBJ1-2,CASRSGASTNYGYTF,TGCGCCAGCAGATCTGGGGCATCCACTAACTATGGCTACACCTTC
TRBV28,-,-,TRBJ1-1,CASSLPRLNTEAFF,TGTGCCAGCAGTTTACCCAGGCTGAACACTGAAGCTTTCTTT
TRBV30,-,-,TRBJ1-5,CAWSSSQGAHHF,TGTGCCTGGAGTAGTTCACAAGGGGCCCACCATTTT
TRBV30,-,-,TRBJ2-7,CAYRRGEQYF,TGTGCCTACCGCAGGGGAGAGCAGTACTTC
TRBV19,-,-,TRBJ2-5,CASSIGWPGQETQYF,TGTGCCAGTAGTATTGGGTGGCCAGGACAAGAGACCCAGTACTTC
TRBV19,-,-,TRBJ1-2,CASSPWGGGGHGYTF,TGTGCCAGTAGTCCCTGGGGAGGCGGCGGACATGGCTACACCTTC